The clone carrying this T cell receptor beta chain was picked up one time. Its antigen is still unknown. Repertoires were generated with immunoSEQ multiplex PCR, while TCRdb's copy carries only in-frame clones and drops some. Of 30,000 to 35,000 clones listed, around 96% are singletons. The data stem from a study of monozygotic twins with cystic fibrosis. Across the whole study: Library input was 2.5 to 3 micrograms of fragmented DNA, with approximately 16 PCR cycles.

General observations from the study: Nucleotide-identical clonotype sharing was significantly higher within monozygotic CF twin pairs than between unrelated CF individuals. Age, concordance and disease severity did not associate with shared CDR3 numbers. Clonality was generally low (median approximately 0.009), higher in the most severe patients.

This receptor was identified in a girl aged 2 to 9 with cystic fibrosis. The sequencing sample was made of blood.

The CDR3 DNA is TGTGCCAGCAGCACGGACAGTAGCACAGATACGCAGTATTTT. It encodes CASSTDSSTDTQYF. The chain couples TRBV5-4 to TRBJ2-3; perhaps TRBD1 as D (6 bases). Trimming cost V 4 bases and J 0 bases, with 9 bases left between them. Germline loops: CDR1 SGHNT, CDR2 YYREEE (reference sequence). The CDR3 sequence is 14 residues long.